The 20 T cell receptor beta chains below come from one sample, sequenced in a study of shared clonotypes between healthy human individuals. Assay: immunoSEQ multiplex PCR; the TCRdb copy retains only in-frame clones and omits some. The sample shows 2 million to 3 million clones, approximately 93% of them seen only once. The sequenced sample consisted of naive CD4+ T cells from PBMCs. Stated subset: CD45RA+ positively selected. The receptors were gathered from a man younger than 35 in good health. Some clones in this sample may be carry-over from other donors' samples.

The chain combines TRBV9 with TRBJ2-1; D is possibly TRBD2 (6 bases). This CDR3 region has 13 residues. CDR1 is SGDLS and CDR2 is YYNGEE in the germline V gene. V lost 0 bases and J lost 8, with 9 bases in between. DNA for the CDR3: TGTGCCAGCAGCGTAGGGCGGGGCTATGAGCAGTTCTTC. Protein sequence: CASSVGRGYEQFF. Supplemented by reference TRBV9 and TRBJ2-1, the full variable domain reads DSGVTQTPKHLITATGQRVTLRCSPRSGDLSVYWYQQSLDQGLQFLIQYYNGEERAKGNILERFSAQQFPDLHSELNLSSLELGDSALYFCASSVGRGYEQFFGPGTRLTVL.

V gene TRBV7-2 combines with J gene TRBJ1-6, with D unresolved. The V and J ends lost 2 bases and 4 bases respectively, with 9 bases between them. Germline CDR1 reads SGHTA; CDR2 reads FQGNSA. The CDR3 length is 15 residues. CDR3 nucleotide sequence: TGTGCCAGCAGCTTAAGGCGTCCGTATAATTCACCCCTCCACTTT. Translated: CASSLRRPYNSPLHF.

The rearrangement links TRBV19 to TRBJ2-3; 7 positions match TRBD1. This CDR3 spans 15 amino acids. Germline V CDR1 and CDR2: LNHDA, SQIVND (reference sequence). V trimming: 4 bases; J trimming: 0 bases; junction bases outside the gene matches: 4. The CDR3 protein is CASSTGQLSTDTQYF. The CDR3 DNA follows: TGTGCCAGTAGTACGGGACAGCTTAGCACAGATACGCAGTATTTT.

About this clone: The same CDR3 also results from other DNA sequences found in this sample. This chain uses TRBV9 with TRBJ1-4; D remains unclear. This CDR3 region has 14 residues. V gave up 3 bases and J gave up 0 bases, with 6 bases separating them. Germline CDR1 is SGDLS and CDR2 is YYNGEE. The CDR3 DNA reads TGTGCCAGCAGCGCCGGCGCAACTAATGAAAAACTGTTTTTT. This gives the protein CASSAGATNEKLFF.

Here the CDR3 reads CASSLGDTQFF. The CDR3 nucleotides read TGTGCCAGCAGCTTGGGGGACACGCAGTTCTTC. This sequence joins TRBV5-6 and TRBJ2-1, with D tentatively TRBD1 (6 bases). Germline V lookup: CDR1 SGHDT, CDR2 YYEEEE. The CDR3 runs 11 residues. With 0 bases removed from V and 12 bases from J, the gap between germline ends came to 7 bases.

The chain uses TRBV10-3 and TRBJ2-5; unclear D gene. Deletions cut 5 bases from V and 1 base from J, with 5 bases between. Germline V gene sequence: CDR1 ENHRY, CDR2 SYGVKD. This CDR3 is built from 12 residues. This CDR3 is CAISSVQETQYF. The CDR3 region has the DNA TGTGCCATCAGTTCCGTCCAAGAGACCCAGTACTTC.

The rearrangement links TRBV11-2 to TRBJ2-2; no definite D call. The CDR3 spans 15 residues. Germline assignment: CDR1 SGHAT and CDR2 FQNNGV. Trimming left V 2 bases short and J 2 bases short, with 9 bases between. The CDR3 region has the DNA TGTGCCAGCAGCTTACTGGCGGTAAACACCGGGGAGCTGTTTTTT. Protein sequence: CASSLLAVNTGELFF. The full variable domain, in which reference TRBV11-2 and TRBJ2-2 provide the parts outside the CDR3, is EAGVAQSPRYKIIEKRQSVAFWCNPISGHATLYWYQQILGQGPKLLIQFQNNGVVDDSQLPKDRFSAERLKGVDSTLKIQPAKLEDSAVYLCASSLLAVNTGELFFGEGSRLTVL.

This clone was detected once. V and J are TRBV2 and TRBJ2-7; D not resolved. The CDR3 runs 15 residues. Germline V gene sequence: CDR1 SNHLY, CDR2 FYNNEI. With 4 bases removed from V and 3 bases from J, the gap between germline ends came to 16 bases. The CDR3 nucleotides are TGTGCCAGCAGTGGAACACTCCTTCAGGTCTACGAGCAGTACTTC. Encoded protein: CASSGTLLQVYEQYF.

The table lists this clone with a count of one. The rearrangement uses TRBV7-9 and TRBJ2-1, with no clear D. The V and J ends lost 4 bases and 3 bases respectively, with 19 bases between them. The germline gives CDR1 SEHNR, CDR2 FQNEAQ (reference sequence). CDR3 size: 17 residues. The CDR3 reads CASSSPGQGNIYNEQFF. DNA of the CDR3: TGTGCCAGCAGCTCCCCGGGCCAAGGAAATATCTACAATGAGCAGTTCTTC.

The chain couples TRBV28 to TRBJ1-1, with D maybe TRBD1 (6 bases). The germline gives CDR1 MDHEN, CDR2 SYDVKM. The length of the CDR3 is 14 residues. Trimming pared 5 bases from V and 3 bases from J, leaving 13 bases between. The CDR3 sequence is CASSTAGVDTEAFF. In DNA form, the CDR3 reads TGTGCCAGCAGTACGGCAGGGGTGGACACTGAAGCTTTCTTT.

The chain uses TRBV19 and TRBJ2-7; D possibly corresponds to TRBD2 (6 bases). Between the trimmed V and J ends, which lost 6 bases and 2 bases, there was a span of 14 bases. The germline gives CDR1 LNHDA, CDR2 SQIVND (reference sequence). CDR3 length: 14 amino acids. CDR3 loop: CASSVGTATYEQYF. In DNA, the CDR3 is TGTGCCAGTAGCGTAGGGACTGCAACCTACGAGCAGTACTTC.

The chain carries TRBV28 and TRBJ1-5; D might be TRBD1 (6 bases). Deletions cut 5 bases from V and 4 bases from J, with 12 bases between. CDR3 size: 14 residues. Germline-derived CDR1 and CDR2 are MDHEN and SYDVKM. For the CDR3, the DNA is TGTGCCAGCAGTCGTCTACAGGGAAATCAGCCCCAGCATTTT. Protein product: CASSRLQGNQPQHF.

This chain connects TRBV21-1 to TRBJ2-7; the DNA was not compared with TRBD2, the D call given in the table. TRBV21-1 is noted as a pseudogene. The CDR3 is 16 residues long. This CDR3 is CASSISGRAFGYEQYF. CDR3 DNA sequence: TGTGCCAGCAGTATTAGCGGGAGGGCCTTCGGCTACGAGCAGTACTTC.

The chain joins TRBV2 to TRBJ2-7; D is perhaps TRBD2 (5 bases). V lost 6 bases and J 7 bases, leaving 16 bases between the germline ends. The CDR3 runs 13 residues. CDR1 and CDR2 from the germline V gene are SNHLY and FYNNEI. The CDR3, as DNA: TGTGCCAGCAGAAGGACTCTTCTCCCGGAGCAGTACTTC. Translated, it gives CASRRTLLPEQYF.

This sequence joins TRBV19 and TRBJ2-7, with D perhaps matching TRBD2 (6 bases). Germline CDR1 and CDR2: LNHDA and SQIVND (reference sequence). The length of the CDR3 is 15 residues. Trimming removed 3 bases at V and 3 bases at J, with 15 bases between. The chain's CDR3 is CASSIPRAGLYEQYF. The CDR3 coding sequence is TGTGCCAGTAGTATTCCGCGCGCGGGACTCTACGAGCAGTACTTC.

The table lists this clone with a few counts. The V and J genes are TRBV7-9 and TRBJ2-2, with D hard to call. Germline V lookup: CDR1 SEHNR, CDR2 FQNEAQ (reference sequence). The CDR3 loop spans 12 amino acids. Trimming removed 11 bases from V and 4 bases from J, with 11 bases in between. This chain's CDR3 is CAAMTATGELFF. Written as DNA, the CDR3 is TGTGCCGCGATGACTGCCACCGGGGAGCTGTTTTTT.

The genes are TRBV7-3 and TRBJ2-1, with D maybe TRBD2 (6 bases). With 4 bases removed from V and 10 bases from J, the gap between germline ends came to 17 bases. The CDR3 is 14 residues long. From germline, CDR1 is SGHTA and CDR2 FQGTGA. This CDR3 reads CASSWSASAQEQFF. The CDR3 nucleotides are TGTGCCAGCAGCTGGTCGGCTAGCGCCCAGGAGCAGTTCTTC. Full variable domain (rest looked up from reference TRBV7-3 and TRBJ2-1): GAGVSQTPSNKVTEKGKYVELRCDPISGHTALYWYRQSLGQGPEFLIYFQGTGAADDSGLPNDRFFAVRPEGSVSTLKIQRTERGDSAVYLCASSWSASAQEQFFGPGTRLTVL.

The gene calls are TRBV10-3 and TRBJ2-7; 10 positions match TRBD1. Germline V gene data show CDR1 as ENHRY and CDR2 as SYGVKD. V shed 2 bases, J shed 5 bases, and the junction held 6 bases outside the gene matches. CDR3 length: 15 amino acids. CDR3 in amino acids: CAISEGDRGLDEQYF. The CDR3 DNA reads TGTGCCATCAGTGAGGGAGACAGGGGGCTCGACGAGCAGTACTTC.

Remarks on this clone: Other DNA sequences of this sample code for an identical CDR3. The V call is TRBV18, the J call TRBJ2-7; D possibly corresponds to TRBD2 (6 bases). CDR1 KGHSH and CDR2 LQKENI come from the germline V gene. The ends were cut back, 4 bases at V and 4 bases at J, with 11 bases in the middle. The length of the CDR3 is 13 residues. The CDR3, as DNA: TGTGCCAGCTCACTGGGACTTCCTTACGAGCAGTACTTC. This codes for CASSLGLPYEQYF.

This chain links TRBV9 with TRBJ2-5; TRBD2 matches at 11 bases. The V segment lost 5 bases and the J segment 5 bases; nucleotides outside the gene matches: 5. Germline V lookup: CDR1 SGDLS, CDR2 YYNGEE. The CDR3 is 14 residues long. The CDR3 here is CASSDSGREETQYF. CDR3 DNA: TGTGCCAGCAGTGATAGCGGGAGGGAGGAGACCCAGTACTTC.